This TCR beta chain comes out of a study of graft-versus-host responses after intestinal transplantation (dated by TCRdb to the early 2020s). In the study overall: The transplants that recipients received were multivisceral, liver-intestinal, or isolated intestinal. Anti-thymocyte globulin induction was given to all recipients, followed by maintenance tacrolimus and steroids for two to four years. Bulk TCR-beta CDR3 sequencing was used to track graft-versus-host and host-versus-graft alloreactive T cell clones in the graft, circulation and bone marrow after intestinal transplantation. To identify alloreactive clones, pre-transplant mixed lymphocyte reaction products were sequenced and compared with unstimulated pre-transplant donor and recipient T cells. A cohort of roughly 25 intestinal transplant recipients, including one retransplant, was enrolled, and a few patients lacking pretransplant specimens were excluded. A peak of at least 4% donor T cells among recipient peripheral blood mononuclear cells was the definition used for donor T cell macrochimerism. Samples from a few later patients were sequenced in-house on an Illumina MiSeq with MiXCR processing rather than by the commercial service.

Broad study findings and their caveats: In patients with donor T cell macrochimerism, the allografts had high GvH to HvG T cell clonal ratios. GvH clones turned up in recipient bone marrow, with some appearing earlier in ileal mucosa or blood, a pattern consistent with an intestinal mucosal origin. The relatively low number and heterogeneity of intestinal transplant patients limited the conclusions. Early after transplant, peak levels of circulating GvH clones were associated with declines in HvG clones.

The library relied on the immunoSEQ multiplex PCR assay. In most patients, genomic DNA was isolated using the Qiagen DNeasy Blood and Tissue Kit and sent frozen to Adaptive Biotechnologies for TCR sequencing. Adaptive Biotechnologies carried out high-throughput TCR-beta CDR3 sequencing of genomic DNA for most patients. As for how the authors treated the data: Adaptive's ImmunoSEQ software supplied the TCR sequencing data for around 19 patients, while MiXCR and VDJtools were used to process a few other patients. To correct CD4 versus CD8 sorting errors, any sequence found in both subsets at a frequency ratio below 5:1 was removed. CDR3 nucleotide sequences shared between donor and recipient were removed because their origin could not be assigned. To be classed as alloreactive, a clone needed at least 2-fold expansion over unstimulated cells and a minimum CFSE-low frequency of 0.002% (template counts) or 0.001% (read counts). Mappable clones were those detected in sequenced pre-transplant spleen, lymph node, or MLR CFSE-low populations of the donor or recipient. Cumulative frequency of alloreactive clones was calculated as a percentage of all sequences weighted by copy number. TCRdb provides this immuneACCESS table in a form limited to in-frame rearrangements. Some clones are lacking; in checked studies, under half of them reflect an unresolved V gene, and why the rest are absent is not known. V and J calls and clone size are those listed in that table; D and trimming were worked out from the DNA. Here the sample has 90,000 to 150,000 clones; approximately 95% occur a single time. Roughly 3.5% of the sample goes to the ten largest clones.

The meaning of the sample's time point label: cells obtained before transplantation from donor or recipient. CD3+CD4+ and CD3+CD8+ populations were FACS-sorted from unstimulated pre-transplant donor and recipient cells taken from spleen or lymph nodes. Note on this clone: There is no known antigen for this receptor. No per-base quality is available; no much larger clone lies one base away.

V loses 4 bases of germline sequence and J loses 4 bases, and the interval between the two ends is 9 bases. CDR1 and CDR2 were assigned from the germline V gene as SGHRS and YFSETQ. Measured from the cysteine to the phenylalanine, the CDR3 is 12 residues long. Only the CDR3 DNA stays, 36 bases, in frame from base 1. The input for sequencing was unstimulated CD8+ T cells sorted from spleen or lymph node cells, taken before intestinal transplant. Recombination connected TRBV5-1 to TRBJ2-7, with the D call perhaps TRBD1 or TRBD2, each one matching 5 bases. This TCR was sampled from a human donor who received an intestinal transplant. The CDR3 protein is CASSGTDYEQYF. DNA sequence: TGCGCCAGCAGCGGGACGGATTACGAGCAGTACTTC.